The clone carrying this T cell receptor (beta chain) occurred once. With 2 bases clipped from V and 7 bases from J, the junction kept 5 bases outside the gene matches. The germline CDR1 and CDR2 sequences are MNHEY and SVGAGI. The CDR3 loop spans 15 amino acids. Original data processing: Nucleated cell counts were estimated from reference gene primer amplification. Generated by immunoSEQ multiplex PCR, the TCRdb table keeps only in-frame clones and is missing some. That table furnishes V, J and clone size, whereas the DNA furnished D and trimming. The sample consists of about 240,000 clones, about 79% of them appearing once. The source of the sample is a study of blood T cell repertoires in COVID-19. Study-wide background: Acute-phase and convalescent COVID-19 samples originated in the United States, Italy and Spain. T cells, B-cell-depleted T cells, or PBMCs provided the cDNA or gDNA that served as material.

This TCR came from a woman of 80 years or more with acute or convalescent COVID-19. The rearrangement uses TRBV6-5 and TRBJ2-3; 11 nucleotides agree with TRBD1. Material for sequencing was peripheral blood. As DNA, the CDR3 is TGTGCCAGCAGTTACGGGACAGGGGGGGCGTATACGCAGTATTTT. As protein: CASSYGTGGAYTQYF.